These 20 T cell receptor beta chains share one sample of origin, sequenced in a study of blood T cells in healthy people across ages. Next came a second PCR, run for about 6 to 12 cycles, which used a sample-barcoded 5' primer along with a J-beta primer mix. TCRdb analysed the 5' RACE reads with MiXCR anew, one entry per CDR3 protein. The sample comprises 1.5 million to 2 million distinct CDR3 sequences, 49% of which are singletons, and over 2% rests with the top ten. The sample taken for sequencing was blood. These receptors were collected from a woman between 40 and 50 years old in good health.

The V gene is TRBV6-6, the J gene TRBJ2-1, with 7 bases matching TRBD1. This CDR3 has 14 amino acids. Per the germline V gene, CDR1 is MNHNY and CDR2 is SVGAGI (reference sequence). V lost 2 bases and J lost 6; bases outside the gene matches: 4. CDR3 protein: CASSYLDRFNEQFF. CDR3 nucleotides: TGTGCCAGCAGTTACCTGGACAGGTTCAATGAGCAGTTCTTC.

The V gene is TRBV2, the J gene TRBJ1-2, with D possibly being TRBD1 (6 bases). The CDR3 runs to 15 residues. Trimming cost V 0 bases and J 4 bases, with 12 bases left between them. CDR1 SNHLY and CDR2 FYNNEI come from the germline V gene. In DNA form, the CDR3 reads TGTGCCAGCAGTGAAGCTTTGACAGGAACCTATGGCTACACCTTC. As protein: CASSEALTGTYGYTF.

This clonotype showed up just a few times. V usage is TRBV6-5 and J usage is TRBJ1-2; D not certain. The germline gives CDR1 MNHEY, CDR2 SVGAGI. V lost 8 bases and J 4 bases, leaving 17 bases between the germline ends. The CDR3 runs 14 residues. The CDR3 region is CASSDGEGTYGYTF. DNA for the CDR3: TGTGCCAGCTCCGACGGGGAAGGTACCTATGGCTACACCTTC.

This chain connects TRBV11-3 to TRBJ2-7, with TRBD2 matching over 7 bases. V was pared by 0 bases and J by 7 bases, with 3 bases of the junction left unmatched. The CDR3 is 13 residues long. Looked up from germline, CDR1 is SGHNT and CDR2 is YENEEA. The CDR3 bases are TGTGCCAGCAGCTTAGATCCAGCGGGGGAGCAGTACTTC. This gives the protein CASSLDPAGEQYF. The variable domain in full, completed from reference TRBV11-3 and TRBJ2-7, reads EAGVVQSPRYKIIEKKQPVAFWCNPISGHNTLYWYLQNLGQGPELLIRYENEEAVDDSQLPKDRFSAERLKGVDSTLKIQPAELGDSAVYLCASSLDPAGEQYFGPGTRLTVT.

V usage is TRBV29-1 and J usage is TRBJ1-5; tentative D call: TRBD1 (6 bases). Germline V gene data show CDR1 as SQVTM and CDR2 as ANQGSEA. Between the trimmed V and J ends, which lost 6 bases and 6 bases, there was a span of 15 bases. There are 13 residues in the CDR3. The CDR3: CSVATGLGQPQHF. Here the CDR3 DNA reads TGCAGCGTCGCGACAGGTCTGGGTCAGCCCCAGCATTTT.

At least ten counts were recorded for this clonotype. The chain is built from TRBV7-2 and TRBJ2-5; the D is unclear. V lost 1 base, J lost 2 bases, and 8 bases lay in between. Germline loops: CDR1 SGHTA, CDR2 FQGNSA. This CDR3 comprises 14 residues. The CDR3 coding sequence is TGTGCCAGCAGCTTAGTATTGGCTCAAGAGACCCAGTACTTC. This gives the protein CASSLVLAQETQYF.

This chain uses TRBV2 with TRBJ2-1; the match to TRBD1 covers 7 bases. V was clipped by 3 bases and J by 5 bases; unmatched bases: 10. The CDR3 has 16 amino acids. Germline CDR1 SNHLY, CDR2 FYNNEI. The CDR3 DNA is TGTGCCAGCAGTGACGACAGGGTACCGTCCCACAATGAGCAGTTCTTC. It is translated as CASSDDRVPSHNEQFF.

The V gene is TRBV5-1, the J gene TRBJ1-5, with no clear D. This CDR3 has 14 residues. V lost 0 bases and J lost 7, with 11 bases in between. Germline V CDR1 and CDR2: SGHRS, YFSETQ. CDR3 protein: CASSLVPGGQPQHF. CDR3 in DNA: TGCGCCAGCAGCTTGGTGCCGGGAGGACAGCCCCAGCATTTT.

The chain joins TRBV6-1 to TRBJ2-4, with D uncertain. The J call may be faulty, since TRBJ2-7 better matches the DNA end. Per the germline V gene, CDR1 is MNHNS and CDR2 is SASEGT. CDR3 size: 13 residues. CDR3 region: CASSEAVVYEQYF. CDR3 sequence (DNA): TGTGCCAGCAGTGAAGCTGTGGTCTACGAGCAGTACTTC.

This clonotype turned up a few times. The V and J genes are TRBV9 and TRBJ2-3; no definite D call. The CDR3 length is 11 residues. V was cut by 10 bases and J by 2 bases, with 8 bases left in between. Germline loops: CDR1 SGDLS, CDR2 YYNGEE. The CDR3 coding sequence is TGTGCCCGGGTACCCACAGATACGCAGTATTTT. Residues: CARVPTDTQYF.

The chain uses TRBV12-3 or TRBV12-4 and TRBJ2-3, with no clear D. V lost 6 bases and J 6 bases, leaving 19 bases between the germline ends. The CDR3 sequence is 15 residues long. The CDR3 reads CASSPSLPRGDTQYF. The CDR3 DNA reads TGTGCCAGCAGCCCCTCCCTACCCCGTGGGGATACGCAGTATTTT.

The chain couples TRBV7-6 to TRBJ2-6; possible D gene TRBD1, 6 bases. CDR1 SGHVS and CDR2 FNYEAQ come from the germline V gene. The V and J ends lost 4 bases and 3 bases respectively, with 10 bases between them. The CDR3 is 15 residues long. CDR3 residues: CASSSNRVGANVLTF. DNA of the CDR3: TGTGCCAGCAGCTCCAACAGGGTTGGGGCCAACGTCCTGACTTTC.

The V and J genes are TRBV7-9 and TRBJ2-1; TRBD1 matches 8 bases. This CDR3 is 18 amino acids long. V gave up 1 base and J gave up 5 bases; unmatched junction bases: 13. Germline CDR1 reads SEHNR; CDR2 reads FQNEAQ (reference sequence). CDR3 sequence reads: CASSLDQRSGQANNEQFF. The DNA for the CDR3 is TGTGCCAGCAGCTTAGATCAGCGGTCGGGACAGGCGAACAATGAGCAGTTCTTC.

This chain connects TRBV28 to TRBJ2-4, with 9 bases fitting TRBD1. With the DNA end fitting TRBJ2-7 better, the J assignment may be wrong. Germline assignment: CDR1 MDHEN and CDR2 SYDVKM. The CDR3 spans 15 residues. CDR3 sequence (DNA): TGTGCCAGCAGTACTACAGGGGGCCTCAAATACGAGCAGTACTTC. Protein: CASSTTGGLKYEQYF.

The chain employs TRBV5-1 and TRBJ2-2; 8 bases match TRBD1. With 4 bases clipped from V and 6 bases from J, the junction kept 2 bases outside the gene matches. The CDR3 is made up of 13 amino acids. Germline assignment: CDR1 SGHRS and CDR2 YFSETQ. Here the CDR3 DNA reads TGCGCCAGCAGCCCGGACAGGGCCGGGGAGCTGTTTTTT. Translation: CASSPDRAGELFF.

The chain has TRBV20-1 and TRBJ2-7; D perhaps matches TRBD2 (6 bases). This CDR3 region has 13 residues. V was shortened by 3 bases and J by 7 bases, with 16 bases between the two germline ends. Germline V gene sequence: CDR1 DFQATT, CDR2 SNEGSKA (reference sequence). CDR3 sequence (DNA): TGCAGTGCTAGGCCGGGCGGGGTGAGGGAGCAGTACTTC. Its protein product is CSARPGGVREQYF.

CDR3 in amino acids: CASSHSTGLAVYYEQYF. CDR3 nucleotides: TGTGCCAGCAGCCACTCTACTGGACTAGCGGTTTACTACGAGCAGTACTTC. This sequence joins TRBV7-8 and TRBJ2-1, with 10 bases that match TRBD2. With the DNA end fitting TRBJ2-7 better, the J assignment may be wrong. The CDR3 sequence is 17 residues long. The germline V gene encodes CDR1 SGHVS and CDR2 FQNEAQ.

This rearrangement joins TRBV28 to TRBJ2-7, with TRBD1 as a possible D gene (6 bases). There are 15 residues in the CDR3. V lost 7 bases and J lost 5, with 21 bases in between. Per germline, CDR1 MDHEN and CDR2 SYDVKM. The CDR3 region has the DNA TGTGCCAGCATCCGAGGGGTTACAGGGTACCACGAGCAGTACTTC. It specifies CASIRGVTGYHEQYF.

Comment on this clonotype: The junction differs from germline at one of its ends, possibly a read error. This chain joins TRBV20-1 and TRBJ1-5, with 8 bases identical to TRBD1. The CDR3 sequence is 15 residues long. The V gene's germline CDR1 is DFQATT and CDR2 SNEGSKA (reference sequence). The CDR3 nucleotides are TGCAGTGCAAGAGTCAGGCCAGGGGGCAAGCAGCCCCAGCATTTT. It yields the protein CSARVRPGGKQPQHF.

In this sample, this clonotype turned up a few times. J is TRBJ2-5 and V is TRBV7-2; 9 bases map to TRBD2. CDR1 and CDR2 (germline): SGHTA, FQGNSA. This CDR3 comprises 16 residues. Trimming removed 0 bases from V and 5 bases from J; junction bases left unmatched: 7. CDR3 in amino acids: CASSLAGGGAGETQYF. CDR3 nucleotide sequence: TGTGCCAGCAGCTTAGCGGGCGGGGGGGCCGGTGAGACCCAGTACTTC.